Sequencing of this T cell receptor beta chain was carried out in a study of shared clonotypes between healthy human individuals. Per the germline V gene, CDR1 is SGHNT and CDR2 is YENEEA. Trimming stripped 1 base from V and 5 bases from J, with 12 bases between. CDR3 size: 15 residues. Libraries were prepared by immunoSEQ multiplex PCR; TCRdb keeps only in-frame clonotypes and omits some of them. The sample consists of hundreds of thousands of clones, 73% of them appearing once. Each sample came from a Caucasian adult donor living in Nashville, Tennessee. This receptor was taken from a man aged 25 to 40 in good health. The source material was memory CD4+ T cells sorted from blood. Subset given: CD45RA-negative fraction. V and J are TRBV11-3 and TRBJ2-1, with D possibly TRBD2 on 6 matching bases. CDR3 residues: CASSLAGRGDNEQFF. CDR3 sequence (DNA): TGTGCCAGCAGCTTAGCTGGGCGGGGCGACAATGAGCAGTTCTTC.